Sequencing of this T cell receptor (beta chain) was carried out in a study of blood T cell repertoires in COVID-19. Study context: From T cells, B-cell-depleted T cells, or PBMCs came the material, which was cDNA or gDNA.

Generated by immunoSEQ multiplex PCR, the TCRdb table keeps only in-frame clones and is missing some. The sample lists over 200,000 clones; approximately 91% were seen once. J lost 5 bases, V lost 1 base, and 11 bases had no gene match. There are 17 residues in the CDR3. CDR1 and CDR2 from the germline V gene are LGHNA and YNFKEQ. The receptor was isolated from a man in his sixties who had recovered from COVID-19. Sequences were obtained from peripheral blood. The chain is built from TRBV4-2 and TRBJ2-1; 7 bases match TRBD2. As DNA, the CDR3 is TGTGCCAGCAGCCAAGCGGGCTGGACTAGTTCCAACAATGAGCAGTTCTTC. It specifies CASSQAGWTSSNNEQFF.